These T cell receptor beta chains were read from a single sample in a study of T cell clones after liver transplantation. Measured with immunoSEQ multiplex PCR; TCRdb has only the in-frame clones, and not every one. The data hold about 45,000 clones, with approximately 86% observed a single time. Source: CD4+ T cells from blood, taken 24 months after liver transplant. These receptors were collected from a human patient who received a liver transplant. Some T cells may be provided by the graft donor. CDR3s include the opening cysteine and the closing phenylalanine or tryptophan.

>TRBJ2-1|TRBV5-1
CASSLIAGEGNEQFF
>TRBJ2-1|TRBV2
CASGAGTRGNEQFF
>TRBJ2-5|TRBV20-1
CSATWGETQYF
>TRBJ1-5|TRBV2
CASREAQGWQPQHF
>TRBJ1-2|TRBV14
CASSQLGRPYGYTF
>TRBJ2-7|TRBV19
CASKLGGPSYEQYF
>TRBJ2-1|TRBV7-3
CASSPWGLAGTSSYNEQFF
>TRBJ2-5|TRBV11-2
CASSFGGLETQYF
>TRBJ2-1|TRBV7-2
CARWDSLLINEQFF
>TRBJ2-7|TRBV7-2
CASSLEQGGLSSEQYF
>TRBJ2-1|TRBV7-3
CASSFAGASYNEQFF
>TRBJ2-7|TRBV6-1
CASSKEGQGTYEQYF
>TRBJ1-4|TRBV7-2
CASSPRQAATNEKLFF
>TRBJ2-7|TRBV5-1
CASSQPEGRTGRGYEQYF
>TRBJ1-4|TRBV9
CASSVNPQGVNEKLFF
>TRBJ2-2|TRBV7-2
CASSLVGTPTNTGELFF
>TRBJ2-7|TRBV12-2
CASRSRDRVNEQYF
>TRBJ1-1|TRBV27
CASSFSGNTEAFF
>TRBJ1-1|TRBV15
CATSVVNTEAFF
>TRBJ2-7|TRBV21-1
CASSPLGGIRFQYF
>TRBJ2-7|TRBV19
CASSIGVRLYEQYF
>TRBJ2-6|TRBV18
CASSRRTSDSGANVLTF
>TRBJ2-5|TRBV28
CASSFRVNTLSETQYF
>TRBJ2-2|TRBV7-3
CASSFSGTPNTGELFF
>TRBJ2-5|TRBV5-1
CASSRGAQGQETQYF
>TRBJ2-2|TRBV2
CASRELGESGELFF
>TRBJ1-5|TRBV7-9
CASSLEISQPQHF
>TRBJ2-5|TRBV11-3
CASSLVTTQGGEETQYF
>TRBJ2-7|TRBV28
CASSRGTAIEPYEQYF
>TRBJ2-7|TRBV5-1
CASSFGGSTSYEQYF
>TRBJ1-4|TRBV5-6
CASSFGTEVKLFF
>TRBJ2-3|TRBV6-5
CASRPTGVSTDTQYF
>TRBJ2-7|TRBV29-1
CSAGTAPYEQYF
>TRBJ1-3|TRBV6-5
CASRRDGGNTIYF
>TRBJ1-6|TRBV27
CASSLTRQINNSPLHF
>TRBJ2-1|TRBV10-3
CAIGRGGGGAGEQFF
>TRBJ1-6|TRBV9
CASRGGTGNSPLHF
>TRBJ1-1|TRBV5-1
CASSRDRGPTEAFF
>TRBJ1-1|TRBV21-1
CAGVLQGEPLNTEAFF
>TRBJ2-5|TRBV5-4
CASSLVAEEETQYF
>TRBJ1-1|TRBV5-4
CASSLDGTGGNTEAFF
>TRBJ2-3|TRBV7-2
CASSSRSGGLTDTQYF